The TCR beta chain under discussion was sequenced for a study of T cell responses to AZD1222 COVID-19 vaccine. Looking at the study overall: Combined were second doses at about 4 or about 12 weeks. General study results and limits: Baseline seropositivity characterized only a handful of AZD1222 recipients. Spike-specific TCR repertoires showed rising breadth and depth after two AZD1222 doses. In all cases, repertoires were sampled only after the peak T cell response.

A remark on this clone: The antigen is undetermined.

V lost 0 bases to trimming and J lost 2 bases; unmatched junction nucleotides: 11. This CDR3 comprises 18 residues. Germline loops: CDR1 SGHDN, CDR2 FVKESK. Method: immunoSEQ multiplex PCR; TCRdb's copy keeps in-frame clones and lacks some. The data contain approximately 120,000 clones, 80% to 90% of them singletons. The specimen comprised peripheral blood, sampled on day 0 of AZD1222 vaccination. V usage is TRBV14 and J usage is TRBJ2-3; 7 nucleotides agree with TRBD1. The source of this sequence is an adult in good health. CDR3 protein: CASSQDWSGRGITDTQYF. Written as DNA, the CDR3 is TGTGCCAGCAGCCAAGATTGGTCAGGCAGGGGGATCACAGATACGCAGTATTTT.